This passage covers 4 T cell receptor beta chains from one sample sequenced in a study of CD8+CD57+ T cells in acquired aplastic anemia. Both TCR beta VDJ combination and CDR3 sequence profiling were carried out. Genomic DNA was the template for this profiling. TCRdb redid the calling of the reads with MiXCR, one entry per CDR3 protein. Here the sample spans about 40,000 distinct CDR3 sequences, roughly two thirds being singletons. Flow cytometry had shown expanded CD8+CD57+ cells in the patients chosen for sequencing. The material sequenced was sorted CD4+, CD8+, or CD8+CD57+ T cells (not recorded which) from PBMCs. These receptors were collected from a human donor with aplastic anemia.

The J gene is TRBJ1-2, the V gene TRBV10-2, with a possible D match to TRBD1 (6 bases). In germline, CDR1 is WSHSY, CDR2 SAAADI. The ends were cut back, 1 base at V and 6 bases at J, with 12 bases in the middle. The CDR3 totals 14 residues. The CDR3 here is CASSEFVGGDGYTF. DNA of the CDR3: TGCGCCAGCAGTGAGTTCGTAGGGGGAGATGGCTACACCTTC.

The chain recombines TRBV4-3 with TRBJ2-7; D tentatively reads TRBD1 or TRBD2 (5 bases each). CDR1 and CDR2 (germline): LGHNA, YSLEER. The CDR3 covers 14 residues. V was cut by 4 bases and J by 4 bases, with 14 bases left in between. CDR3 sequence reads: CASSPNGDPYEQYF. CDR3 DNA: TGCGCCAGCAGCCCCAACGGGGACCCGTACGAGCAGTACTTC.

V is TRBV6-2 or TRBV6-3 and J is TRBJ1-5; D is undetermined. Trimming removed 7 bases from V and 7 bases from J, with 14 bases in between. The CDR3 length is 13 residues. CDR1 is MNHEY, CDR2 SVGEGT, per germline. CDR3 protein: CASTESRYQPQHF. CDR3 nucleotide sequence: TGTGCCAGCACCGAAAGTCGGTACCAGCCCCAGCATTTT.

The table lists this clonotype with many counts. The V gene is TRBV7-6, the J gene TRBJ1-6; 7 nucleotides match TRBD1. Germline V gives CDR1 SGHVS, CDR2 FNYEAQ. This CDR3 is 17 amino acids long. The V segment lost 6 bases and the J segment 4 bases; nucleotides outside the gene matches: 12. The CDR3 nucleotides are TGTGCCAGCAGTTCCGGGGACAGTCGGAGATATAATTCACCCCTCCACTTT. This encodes CASSSGDSRRYNSPLHF.